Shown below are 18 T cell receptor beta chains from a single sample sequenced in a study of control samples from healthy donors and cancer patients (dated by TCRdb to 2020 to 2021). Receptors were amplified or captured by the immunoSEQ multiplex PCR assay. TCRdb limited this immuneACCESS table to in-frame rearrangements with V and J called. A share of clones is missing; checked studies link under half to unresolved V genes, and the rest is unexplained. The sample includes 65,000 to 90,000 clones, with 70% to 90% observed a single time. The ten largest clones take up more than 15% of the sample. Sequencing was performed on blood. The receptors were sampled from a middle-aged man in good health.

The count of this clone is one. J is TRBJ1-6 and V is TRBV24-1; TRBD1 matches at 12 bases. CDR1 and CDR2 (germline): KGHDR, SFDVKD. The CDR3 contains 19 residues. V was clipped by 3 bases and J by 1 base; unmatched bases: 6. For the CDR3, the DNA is TGTGCCACCAGTGATATGGGACAGGGGGCTGAGTCCTATAATTCACCCCTCCACTTT. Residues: CATSDMGQGAESYNSPLHF.

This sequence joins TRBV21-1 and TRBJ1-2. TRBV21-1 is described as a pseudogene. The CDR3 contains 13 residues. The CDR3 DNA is TGTGCCAGCAGCGGAAAGGCAAACTATGGCTACACCTTC. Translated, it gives CASSGKANYGYTF.

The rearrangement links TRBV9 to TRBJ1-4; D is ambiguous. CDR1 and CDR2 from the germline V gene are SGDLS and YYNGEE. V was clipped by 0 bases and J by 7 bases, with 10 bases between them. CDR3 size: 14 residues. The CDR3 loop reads CASSVELDGEKLFF. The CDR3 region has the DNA TGTGCCAGCAGCGTAGAACTGGACGGTGAAAAACTGTTTTTT. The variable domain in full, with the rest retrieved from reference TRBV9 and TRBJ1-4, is DSGVTQTPKHLITATGQRVTLRCSPRSGDLSVYWYQQSLDQGLQFLIQYYNGEERAKGNILERFSAQQFPDLHSELNLSSLELGDSALYFCASSVELDGEKLFFGSGTQLSVL.

The CDR3 DNA follows: TGTGCCAGCAGTGACTGGAACAGGGACTATGGCTACACCTTC. This translates into CASSDWNRDYGYTF. This chain links TRBV6-4 with TRBJ1-2, with D perhaps matching TRBD1 (6 bases). The germline V and J ends were trimmed by 1 base and 3 bases, with 9 bases remaining between them. Germline values: CDR1 MRHNA, CDR2 SNTAGT. The CDR3 covers 14 residues.

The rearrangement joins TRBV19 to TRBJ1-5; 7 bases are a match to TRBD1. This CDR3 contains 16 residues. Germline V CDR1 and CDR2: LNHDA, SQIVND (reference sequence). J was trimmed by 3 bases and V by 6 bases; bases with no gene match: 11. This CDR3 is CASSPRIDRDNQPQHF. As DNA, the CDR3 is TGTGCCAGTAGCCCTAGGATAGACAGGGACAATCAGCCCCAGCATTTT. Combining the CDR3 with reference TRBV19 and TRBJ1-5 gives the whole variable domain DGGITQSPKYLFRKEGQNVTLSCEQNLNHDAMYWYRQDPGQGLRLIYYSQIVNDFQKGDIAEGYSVSREKKESFPLTVTSAQKNPTAFYLCASSPRIDRDNQPQHFGDGTRLSIL.

The CDR3 DNA reads TGCGCCAGCAGCCCCCGGGGCCGGGACTATGGCTACACCTTC. Its protein is CASSPRGRDYGYTF. V and J are TRBV4-3 and TRBJ1-2; possibly TRBD1 for D (5 bases). Deletions cut 4 bases from V and 3 bases from J, with 12 bases between. The CDR3 is 14 amino acids. Germline V CDR1 and CDR2: LGHNA, YSLEER.

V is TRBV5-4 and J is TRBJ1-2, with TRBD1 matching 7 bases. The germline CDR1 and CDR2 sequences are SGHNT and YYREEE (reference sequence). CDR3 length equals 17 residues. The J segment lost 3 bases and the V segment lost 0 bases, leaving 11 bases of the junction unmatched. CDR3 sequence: CASSLGGQGVNYYGYTF. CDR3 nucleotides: TGTGCCAGCAGCTTGGGGGGTCAGGGGGTTAATTACTATGGCTACACCTTC.

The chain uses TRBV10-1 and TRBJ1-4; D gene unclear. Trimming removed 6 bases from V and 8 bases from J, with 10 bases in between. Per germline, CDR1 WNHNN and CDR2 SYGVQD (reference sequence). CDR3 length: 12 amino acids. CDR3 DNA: TGCGCCAGCAGCGATCAAGGGGAAAAACTGTTTTTT. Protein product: CASSDQGEKLFF.

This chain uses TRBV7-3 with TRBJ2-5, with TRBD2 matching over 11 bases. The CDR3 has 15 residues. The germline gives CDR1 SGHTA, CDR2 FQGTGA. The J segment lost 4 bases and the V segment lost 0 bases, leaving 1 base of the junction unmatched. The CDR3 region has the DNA TGTGCCAGCAGCTTAACGCTAGCGGGAGGAGAGACCCAGTACTTC. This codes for CASSLTLAGGETQYF.

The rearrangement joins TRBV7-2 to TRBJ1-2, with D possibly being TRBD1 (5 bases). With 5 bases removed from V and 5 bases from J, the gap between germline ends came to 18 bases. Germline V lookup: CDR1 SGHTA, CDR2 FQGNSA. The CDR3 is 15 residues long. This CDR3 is CASSPAQGIRYGYTF. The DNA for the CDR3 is TGTGCCAGCAGCCCAGCGCAGGGTATCAGATATGGCTACACCTTC.

The CDR3 DNA follows: TGTGCCAGCGGTAGGGACTATGGCTACACCTTC. Translated, it gives CASGRDYGYTF. The V call is TRBV2, the J call TRBJ1-2; D remains unclear. The length of the CDR3 is 11 residues. The germline gives CDR1 SNHLY, CDR2 FYNNEI. The V end lost 8 bases, the J end lost 3 bases, and 7 bases lay between the germline ends.

DNA for the CDR3: TGTGCCTGGGGGGGGAGGGCGCGAGGCGGTGAAAAACTGTTTTTT. Translating it yields CAWGGRARGGEKLFF. The rearrangement links TRBV30 to TRBJ1-4; maybe TRBD1 (5 bases). The V gene lost 5 bases and the J gene lost 7 bases, with 20 bases spanning the gap. CDR3 length equals 15 residues. Germline-derived CDR1 and CDR2 are GTSNPN and SVGIG (reference sequence).

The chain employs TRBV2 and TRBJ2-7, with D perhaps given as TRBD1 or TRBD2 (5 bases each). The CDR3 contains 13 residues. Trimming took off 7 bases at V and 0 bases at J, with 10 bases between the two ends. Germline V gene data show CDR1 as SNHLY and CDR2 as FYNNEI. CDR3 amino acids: CASNWDGSYEQYV. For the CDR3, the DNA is TGTGCCAGCAACTGGGACGGCTCCTACGAGCAGTACGTC.

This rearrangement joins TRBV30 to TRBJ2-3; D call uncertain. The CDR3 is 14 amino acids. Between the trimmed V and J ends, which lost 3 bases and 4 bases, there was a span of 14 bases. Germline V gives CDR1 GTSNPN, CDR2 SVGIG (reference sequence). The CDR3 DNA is TGTGCCTGGAGATCCGAGAGTGGCGCAGATACGCAGTATTTT. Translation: CAWRSESGADTQYF.

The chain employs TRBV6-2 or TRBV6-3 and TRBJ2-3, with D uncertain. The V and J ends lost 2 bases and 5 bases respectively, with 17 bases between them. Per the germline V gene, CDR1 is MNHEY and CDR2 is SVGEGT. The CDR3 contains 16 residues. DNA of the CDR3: TGTGCCAGCAGTTACAGTACGCGGACCACCGGAGATACGCAGTATTTT. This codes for CASSYSTRTTGDTQYF.

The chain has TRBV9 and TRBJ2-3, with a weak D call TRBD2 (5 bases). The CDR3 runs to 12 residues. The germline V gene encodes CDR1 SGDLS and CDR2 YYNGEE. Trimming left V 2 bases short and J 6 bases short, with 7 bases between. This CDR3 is CASSVEGDTQYF. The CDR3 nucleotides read TGTGCCAGCAGCGTCGAGGGTGATACGCAGTATTTT.

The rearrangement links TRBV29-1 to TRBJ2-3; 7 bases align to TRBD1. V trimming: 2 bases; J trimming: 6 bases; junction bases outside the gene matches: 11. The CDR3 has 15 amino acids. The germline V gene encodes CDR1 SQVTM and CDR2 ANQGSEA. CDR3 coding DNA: TGCAGCGTTGAAACAACAGGGGATGGTTTTGATACGCAGTATTTT. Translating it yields CSVETTGDGFDTQYF.

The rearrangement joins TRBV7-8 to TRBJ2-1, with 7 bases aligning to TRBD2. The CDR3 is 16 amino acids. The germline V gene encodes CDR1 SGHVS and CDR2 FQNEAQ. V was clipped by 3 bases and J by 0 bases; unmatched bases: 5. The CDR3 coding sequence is TGTGCCAGCAGCTTGTTTCCTAGCGGCTCCTACAATGAGCAGTTCTTC. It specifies CASSLFPSGSYNEQFF.